The 4 T cell receptor beta chains reported below all come from one sample, sequenced in a study of T cell responses to AZD1222 COVID-19 vaccine (dated by TCRdb to the early 2020s). The time point label of this sample denotes: baseline before first vaccination. The treatment or condition label here, explained by the study, means: meningococcal conjugate vaccine given as trial control. The library was generated by the immunoSEQ multiplex PCR assay. TCRdb's version of the immuneACCESS table is confined to in-frame rearrangements and falls short of the full clone set. An unresolved V gene accounts for under half of the shortfall where checked; the remainder is of unknown origin. In this sample the table shows under 200,000 clones, 87% of which occur a single time. The ten largest clones capture 2.5% to 3% of the sample. Material: peripheral blood, obtained on day 0 of MenACWY control vaccination. These receptors all come from an adult in good health.

V is TRBV12-5 and J is TRBJ1-4; perhaps TRBD1 as D (5 bases). The CDR3 extends over 15 amino acids. CDR1 is LGHNT, CDR2 FRNRAP, per germline. V was clipped by 6 bases and J by 6 bases, with 17 bases between them. The CDR3 spells CASGPRGEPYEKLFF. DNA for the CDR3: TGTGCTAGTGGACCCCGGGGGGAGCCTTATGAAAAACTGTTTTTT. Using reference TRBV12-5 and TRBJ1-4 for the parts outside the CDR3, the full variable domain is DARVTQTPRHKVTEMGQEVTMRCQPILGHNTVFWYRQTMMQGLELLAYFRNRAPLDDSGMPKDRFSAEMPDATLATLKIQPSEPRDSAVYFCASGPRGEPYEKLFFGSGTQLSVL.

The V gene is TRBV3-1 (or the pseudogene TRBV3-2), the J gene TRBJ1-5, with D tentatively TRBD1 (5 bases). Per germline, CDR1 LGHDT and CDR2 YNNKEL (reference sequence). The V gene lost 1 base and the J gene lost 2 bases, with 9 bases spanning the gap. The CDR3 sequence is 15 residues long. For the CDR3, the DNA is TGTGCCAGCAGCCAAGGGGGGGAGGGCAATCAGCCCCAGCATTTT. Its translation is CASSQGGEGNQPQHF.

This chain joins TRBV3-1 (or the pseudogene TRBV3-2) and TRBJ2-5; 8 bases fit TRBD2. This CDR3 contains 15 residues. The J segment lost 4 bases and the V segment lost 7 bases, leaving 11 bases of the junction unmatched. Germline V gene lookup returns CDR1 LGHDT and CDR2 YNNKEL (reference sequence). The CDR3 DNA follows: TGTGCCAGCACCCCAACTAGCGGACCCGCAGAGACCCAGTACTTC. Translation: CASTPTSGPAETQYF.

The J gene is TRBJ2-7, the V gene TRBV29-1, with D possibly being TRBD2 (6 bases). From germline, CDR1 is SQVTM and CDR2 ANQGSEA. V was cut by 5 bases and J by 1 base, with 12 bases left in between. This CDR3 region has 13 residues. The CDR3 sequence: CSVRLGSSYEQYF. The CDR3 region has the DNA TGCAGCGTTCGACTAGGATCGTCCTACGAGCAGTACTTC.